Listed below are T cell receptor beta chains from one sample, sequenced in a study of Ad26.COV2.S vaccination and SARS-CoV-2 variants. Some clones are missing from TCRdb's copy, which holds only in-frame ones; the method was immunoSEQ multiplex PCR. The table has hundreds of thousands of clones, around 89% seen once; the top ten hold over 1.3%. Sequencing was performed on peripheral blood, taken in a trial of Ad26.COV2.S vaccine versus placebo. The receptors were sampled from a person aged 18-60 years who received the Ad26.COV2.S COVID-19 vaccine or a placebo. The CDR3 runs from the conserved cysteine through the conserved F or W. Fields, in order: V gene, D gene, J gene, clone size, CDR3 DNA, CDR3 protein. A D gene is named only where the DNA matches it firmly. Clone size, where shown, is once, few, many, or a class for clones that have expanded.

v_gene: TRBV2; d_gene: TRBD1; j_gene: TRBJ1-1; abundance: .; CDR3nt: TGTGCCAGCAGCTGGGGACAGCTGAACACTGAAGCTTTCTTT; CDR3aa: CASSWGQLNTEAFF
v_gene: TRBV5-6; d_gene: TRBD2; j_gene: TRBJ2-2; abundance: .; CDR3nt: TGTGCCAGCAGGTCTCGAGGGACTAGCGGCACCGGGGAGCTGTTTTTT; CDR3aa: CASRSRGTSGTGELFF
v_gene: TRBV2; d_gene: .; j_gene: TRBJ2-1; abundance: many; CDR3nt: TGTGCCAGCAGTGCGTACAATGAGCAGTTCTTC; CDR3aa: CASSAYNEQFF
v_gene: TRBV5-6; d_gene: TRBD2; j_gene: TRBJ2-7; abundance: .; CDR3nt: TGTGCCAGCAGCTTTTGGACTAGGGGTTTCTCCTACGAGCAGTACTTC; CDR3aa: CASSFWTRGFSYEQYF
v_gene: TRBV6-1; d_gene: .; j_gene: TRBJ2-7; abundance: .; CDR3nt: TGTGCCAGCAGTGAAGAGCGCTACGAGCAGTACTTC; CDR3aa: CASSEERYEQYF
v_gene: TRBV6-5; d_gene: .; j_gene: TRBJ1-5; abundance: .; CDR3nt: TGTGCCAGCACCCCGGGACGCCGGGTGGAGCAGCCCCAGCATTTT; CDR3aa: CASTPGRRVEQPQHF
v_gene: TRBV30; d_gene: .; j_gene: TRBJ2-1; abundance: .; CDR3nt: TGTGCCTGGGCGAGCTCCTACAATGAGCAGTTCTTC; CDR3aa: CAWASSYNEQFF
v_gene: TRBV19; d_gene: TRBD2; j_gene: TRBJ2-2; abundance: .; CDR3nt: TGTGCCAGTAGTATAGGCGCGGGAGGGCCGTCCGGGGAGCTGTTTTTT; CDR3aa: CASSIGAGGPSGELFF
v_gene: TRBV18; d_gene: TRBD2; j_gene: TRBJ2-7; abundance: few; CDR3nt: TGTGCCAGCTCACCGAGGGGGACTAGCGGGAGTCATGAGCAGTACTTC; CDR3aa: CASSPRGTSGSHEQYF
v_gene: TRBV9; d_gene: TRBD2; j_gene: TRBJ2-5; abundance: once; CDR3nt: TGTGCCAGCAGCGTAGATACTAGCGGAGAGACCCAGTACTTC; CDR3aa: CASSVDTSGETQYF
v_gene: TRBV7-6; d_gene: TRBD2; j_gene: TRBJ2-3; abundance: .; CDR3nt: TGTGCCAGCAGCAACGGACTAAGCGGGGGGGCCGGCACAGATACGCAGTATTTT; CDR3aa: CASSNGLSGGAGTDTQYF
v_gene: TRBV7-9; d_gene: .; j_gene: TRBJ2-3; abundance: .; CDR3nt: TGTGCCACCCAGGCTAGCACAGATACGCAGTATTTT; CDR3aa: CATQASTDTQYF
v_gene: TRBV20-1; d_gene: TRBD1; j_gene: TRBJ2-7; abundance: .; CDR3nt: TGCAGTGCTAGTTTGGACAGGGGGCTGTACGAGCAGTACTTC; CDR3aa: CSASLDRGLYEQYF
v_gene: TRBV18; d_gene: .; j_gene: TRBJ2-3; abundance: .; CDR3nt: TGTGCCAGCTCACCCGGCGGAGATACGCAGTATTTT; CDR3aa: CASSPGGDTQYF
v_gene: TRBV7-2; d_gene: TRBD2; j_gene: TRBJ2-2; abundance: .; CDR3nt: TGTGCCAGCAGACCAACTAGCGGGGGGGCCCCCGGGGAGCTGTTTTTT; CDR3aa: CASRPTSGGAPGELFF
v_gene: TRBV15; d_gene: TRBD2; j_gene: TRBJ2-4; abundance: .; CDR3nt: TGTGCCACCAGCAGAGCGCAGCGGGGGCTAAAAAACATTCAGTACTTC; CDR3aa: CATSRAQRGLKNIQYF
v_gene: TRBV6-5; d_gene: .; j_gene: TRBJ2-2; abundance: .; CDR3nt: TGTGCCAGCAGTTACGAGGGGGAGGACACCGGGGAGCTGTTTTTT; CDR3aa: CASSYEGEDTGELFF
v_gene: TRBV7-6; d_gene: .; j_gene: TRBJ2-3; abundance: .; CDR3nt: TGTGCCAGCAGCTTGGGCGGGGACCCGACGCAGTATTTT; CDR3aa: CASSLGGDPTQYF
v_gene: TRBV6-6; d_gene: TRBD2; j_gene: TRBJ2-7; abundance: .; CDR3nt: TGTGCCAGCAGTTACCGCGGGAGGCCCTACGAGCAGTACTTC; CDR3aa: CASSYRGRPYEQYF
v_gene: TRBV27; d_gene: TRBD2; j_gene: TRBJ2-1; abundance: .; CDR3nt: TGTGCCAGCAACCTCCGGGGGGTCTACAATGAGCAGTTCTTC; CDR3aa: CASNLRGVYNEQFF
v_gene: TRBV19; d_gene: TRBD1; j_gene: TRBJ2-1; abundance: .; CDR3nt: TGTGCCAGTAGTCCTGGGTGGGGACAGGGGAAGGATGAGCAGTTCTTC; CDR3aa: CASSPGWGQGKDEQFF
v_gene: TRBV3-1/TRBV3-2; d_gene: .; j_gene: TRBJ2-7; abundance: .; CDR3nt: TGTGCCAGCAGCCAAGGTTACTACGAGCAGTACTTC; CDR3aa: CASSQGYYEQYF
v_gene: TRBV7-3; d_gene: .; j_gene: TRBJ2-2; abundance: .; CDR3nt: TGTGCCAGCAGCGTAGACAGCACCGCGAACACCGGGGAGCTGTTTTTT; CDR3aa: CASSVDSTANTGELFF
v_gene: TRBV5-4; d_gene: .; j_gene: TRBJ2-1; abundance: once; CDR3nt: TGTGCCAGCAGCTTGGGGCAGGGGGGCCGCAATGAGCAGTTCTTC; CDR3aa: CASSLGQGGRNEQFF
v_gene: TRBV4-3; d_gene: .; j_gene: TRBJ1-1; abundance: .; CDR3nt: TGCGCCAGCAGCCAAGATGTAGGGCTTATGAACACTGAAGCTTTCTTT; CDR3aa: CASSQDVGLMNTEAFF
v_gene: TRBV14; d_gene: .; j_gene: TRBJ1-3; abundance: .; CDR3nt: TGTGCCAGCAGCCAAACCTTCTCTGGAAACACCATATATTTT; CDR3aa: CASSQTFSGNTIYF
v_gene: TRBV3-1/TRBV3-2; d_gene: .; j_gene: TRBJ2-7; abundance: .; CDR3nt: TGTGCCAGCAGCCAAGATTTCCTAGACTGGAGCGAGCAGTACTTC; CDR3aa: CASSQDFLDWSEQYF
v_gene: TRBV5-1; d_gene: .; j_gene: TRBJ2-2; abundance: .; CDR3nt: TGCGCCAGCAGTAACAGGGGAGGGCAAGGACACGGGGAGCTGTTTTTT; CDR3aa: CASSNRGGQGHGELFF
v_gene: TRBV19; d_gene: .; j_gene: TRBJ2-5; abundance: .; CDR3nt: TGTGCCAGTAGTCCCGGGCCTTCGGAGACCCAGTACTTC; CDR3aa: CASSPGPSETQYF
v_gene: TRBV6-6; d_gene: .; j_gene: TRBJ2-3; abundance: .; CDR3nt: TGTGCCAGCAGCCATGGGTTAGATACGCAGTATTTT; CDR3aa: CASSHGLDTQYF